The 7 T cell receptor beta chains given below trace back to one sample, sequenced in a study of blood T cell repertoires in COVID-19. TCRdb's copy holds only in-frame clones and misses some; the assay was immunoSEQ multiplex PCR. This sample yields roughly 150,000 clones, of which approximately 80% are seen a single time; about 8% belongs to the top ten. Sequences were obtained from PBMCs or T cells enriched from blood (not recorded which). The receptors derive from a woman between 50 and 59 years old who had recovered from COVID-19.

This sequence joins TRBV4-2 and TRBJ2-3, with D unresolved. Per germline, CDR1 LGHNA and CDR2 YNFKEQ. The V end lost 3 bases, the J end lost 4 bases, and 8 bases lay between the germline ends. This CDR3 has 13 residues. CDR3 in amino acids: CASSHPKADTQYF. CDR3 sequence (DNA): TGTGCCAGCAGCCACCCTAAAGCAGATACGCAGTATTTT.

This chain joins TRBV10-2 and TRBJ2-7; a possible D gene is TRBD1 (6 bases). V lost 5 bases, J lost 7 bases, and 15 bases lay in between. Germline assignment: CDR1 WSHSY and CDR2 SAAADI. The CDR3 contains 13 residues. The CDR3 DNA reads TGCGCCAGCAGTTCTACAGGGCCGGGAGAGCAGTACTTC. This codes for CASSSTGPGEQYF.

This chain joins TRBV2 and TRBJ1-2; 8 bases are shared with TRBD1. The CDR3 loop spans 14 amino acids. Looked up from germline, CDR1 is SNHLY and CDR2 is FYNNEI. Trimming at V came to 1 base and at J to 7 bases, leaving 5 bases not matched to a gene. CDR3 loop: CASSEGQGAVGYTF. In nucleotides, the CDR3 is TGTGCCAGCAGTGAAGGGCAGGGGGCGGTTGGCTACACCTTC.

This chain uses TRBV3-1 (or the pseudogene TRBV3-2) with TRBJ1-1, with unresolved D. V shed 3 bases and J shed 1 base, with 9 bases lying between them. The CDR3 extends over 14 amino acids. Germline V lookup: CDR1 LGHDT, CDR2 YNNKEL (reference sequence). The CDR3 sequence is CASSHLYGNTEAFF. CDR3 DNA: TGTGCCAGCAGCCATCTTTACGGGAACACTGAAGCTTTCTTT.

The chain joins TRBV18 to TRBJ2-3, with no clear D. Germline V gene lookup returns CDR1 KGHSH and CDR2 LQKENI. The CDR3 covers 15 residues. V was trimmed by 3 bases and J by 1 base, leaving 11 bases between them. CDR3 sequence reads: CASSPTTQGTDTQYF. The DNA for the CDR3 is TGTGCCAGCTCACCGACGACTCAAGGCACAGATACGCAGTATTTT.

The chain couples TRBV5-1 to TRBJ2-1; weak D call: TRBD2 (5 bases). The CDR3 sequence is 13 residues long. Per the germline V gene, CDR1 is SGHRS and CDR2 is YFSETQ. Trimming left V 3 bases short and J 7 bases short, with 11 bases between. The CDR3: CASSYYGENEQFF. For the CDR3, the DNA is TGCGCCAGCAGCTACTACGGGGAGAATGAGCAGTTCTTC.

V usage is TRBV6-5 and J usage is TRBJ2-2, with D possibly TRBD1 on 6 matching bases. V lost 6 bases and J 3 bases, leaving 11 bases between the germline ends. Germline V gene lookup returns CDR1 MNHEY and CDR2 SVGAGI. This CDR3 has 14 amino acids. CDR3 amino acids: CASRLNRDTGELFF. The CDR3 bases are TGTGCCAGCAGACTTAACAGGGACACCGGGGAGCTGTTTTTT.